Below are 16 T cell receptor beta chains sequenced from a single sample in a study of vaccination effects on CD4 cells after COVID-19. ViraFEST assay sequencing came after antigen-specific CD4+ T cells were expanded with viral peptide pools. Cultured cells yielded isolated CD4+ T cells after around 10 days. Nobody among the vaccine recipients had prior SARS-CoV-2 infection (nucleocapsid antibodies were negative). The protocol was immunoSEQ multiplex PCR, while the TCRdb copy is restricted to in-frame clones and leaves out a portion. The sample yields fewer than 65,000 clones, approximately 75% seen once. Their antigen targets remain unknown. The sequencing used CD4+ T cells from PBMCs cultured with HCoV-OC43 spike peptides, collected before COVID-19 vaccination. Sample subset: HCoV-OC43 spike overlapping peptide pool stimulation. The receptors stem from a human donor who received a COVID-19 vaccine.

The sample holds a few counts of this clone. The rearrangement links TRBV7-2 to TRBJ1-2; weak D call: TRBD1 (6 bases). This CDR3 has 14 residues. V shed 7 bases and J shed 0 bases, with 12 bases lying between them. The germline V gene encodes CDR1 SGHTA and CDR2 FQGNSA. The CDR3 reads CASTPGQPNYGYTF. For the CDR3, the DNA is TGTGCCAGCACCCCGGGACAACCTAACTATGGCTACACCTTC. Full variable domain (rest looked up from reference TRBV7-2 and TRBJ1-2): GAGVSQSPSNKVTEKGKDVELRCDPISGHTALYWYRQSLGQGLEFLIYFQGNSAPDKSGLPSDRFSAERTGGSVSTLTIQRTQQEDSAVYLCASTPGQPNYGYTFGSGTRLTVV.

The DNA of the CDR3 is TGTGCCAGTAGTATAGATCCGGGGGCGATGGGGAGGGACACTGAAGCTTTCTTT. Protein product: CASSIDPGAMGRDTEAFF. The rearrangement uses TRBV19 and TRBJ1-1, with D maybe TRBD1 (6 bases). The CDR3 is 18 amino acids. Germline V gene sequence: CDR1 LNHDA, CDR2 SQIVND (reference sequence). V was trimmed by 0 bases and J by 3 bases, leaving 20 bases between them. The variable domain in full, with the rest retrieved from reference TRBV19 and TRBJ1-1, is DGGITQSPKYLFRKEGQNVTLSCEQNLNHDAMYWYRQDPGQGLRLIYYSQIVNDFQKGDIAEGYSVSREKKESFPLTVTSAQKNPTAFYLCASSIDPGAMGRDTEAFFGQGTRLTVV.

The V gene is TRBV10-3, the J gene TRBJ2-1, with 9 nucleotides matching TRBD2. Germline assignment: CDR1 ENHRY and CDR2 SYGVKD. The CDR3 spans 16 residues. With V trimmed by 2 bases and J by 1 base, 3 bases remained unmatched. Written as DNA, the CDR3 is TGTGCCATCAGTGAGGGCGGGGGGGTATCCTACAATGAGCAGTTCTTC. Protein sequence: CAISEGGGVSYNEQFF.

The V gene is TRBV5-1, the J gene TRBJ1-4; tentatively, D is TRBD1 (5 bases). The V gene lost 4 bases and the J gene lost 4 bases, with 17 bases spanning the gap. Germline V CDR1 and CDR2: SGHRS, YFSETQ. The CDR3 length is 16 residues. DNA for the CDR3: TGCGCCAGCAGCGCGAGACGGCAGGGCGATAATGAAAAACTGTTTTTT. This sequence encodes CASSARRQGDNEKLFF.

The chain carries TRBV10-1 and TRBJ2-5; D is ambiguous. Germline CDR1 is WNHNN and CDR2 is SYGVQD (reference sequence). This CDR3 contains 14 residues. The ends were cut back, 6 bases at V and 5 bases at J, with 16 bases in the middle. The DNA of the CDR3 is TGCGCCAGCAGCCGTAGCAGGCCCCCGGAGACCCAGTACTTC. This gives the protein CASSRSRPPETQYF.

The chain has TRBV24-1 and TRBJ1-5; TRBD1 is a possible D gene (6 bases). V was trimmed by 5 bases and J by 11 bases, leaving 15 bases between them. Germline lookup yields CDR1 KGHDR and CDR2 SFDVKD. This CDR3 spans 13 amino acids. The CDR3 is CATSGPEGDAQHF. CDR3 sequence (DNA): TGTGCCACCAGTGGCCCGGAGGGGGACGCCCAGCATTTT.

The CDR3 is CASSPRDRVTDTQYF. The CDR3 DNA follows: TGTGCCAGCAGCCCTCGGGACAGGGTCACAGATACGCAGTATTTT. The J gene is TRBJ2-3, the V gene TRBV2; TRBD1 matches at 9 bases. The CDR3 runs 15 residues. CDR1 SNHLY and CDR2 FYNNEI come from the germline V gene. J lost 2 bases, V lost 6 bases, and 6 bases had no gene match.

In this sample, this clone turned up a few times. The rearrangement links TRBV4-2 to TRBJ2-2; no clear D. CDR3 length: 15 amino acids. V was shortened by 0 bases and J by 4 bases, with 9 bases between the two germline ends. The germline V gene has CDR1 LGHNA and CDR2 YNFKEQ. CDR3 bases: TGTGCCAGCAGCCAAGAGACCAGTTTCACCGGGGAGCTGTTTTTT. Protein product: CASSQETSFTGELFF.

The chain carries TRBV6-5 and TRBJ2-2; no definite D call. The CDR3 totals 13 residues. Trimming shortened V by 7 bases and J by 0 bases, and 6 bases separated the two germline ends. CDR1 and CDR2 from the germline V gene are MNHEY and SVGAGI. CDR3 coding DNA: TGTGCCAGCAAGGGCGCGAACACCGGGGAGCTGTTTTTT. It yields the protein CASKGANTGELFF.

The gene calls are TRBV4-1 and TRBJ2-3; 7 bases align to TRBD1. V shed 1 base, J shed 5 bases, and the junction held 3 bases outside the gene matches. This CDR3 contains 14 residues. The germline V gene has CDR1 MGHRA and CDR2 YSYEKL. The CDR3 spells CASSQGTGEDTQYF. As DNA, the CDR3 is TGCGCCAGCAGCCAAGGGACAGGTGAAGATACGCAGTATTTT.

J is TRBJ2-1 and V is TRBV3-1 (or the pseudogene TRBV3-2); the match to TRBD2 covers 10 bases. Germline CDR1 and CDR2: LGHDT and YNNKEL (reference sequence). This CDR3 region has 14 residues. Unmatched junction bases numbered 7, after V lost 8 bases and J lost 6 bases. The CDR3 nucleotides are TGTGCCAGCGGCTTAGCGGGGGGCCGCAATGAGCAGTTCTTC. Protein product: CASGLAGGRNEQFF.

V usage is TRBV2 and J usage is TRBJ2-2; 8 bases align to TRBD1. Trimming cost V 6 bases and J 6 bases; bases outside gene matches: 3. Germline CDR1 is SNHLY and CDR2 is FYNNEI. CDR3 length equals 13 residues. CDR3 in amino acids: CASRPQGAGELFF. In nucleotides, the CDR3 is TGTGCCAGCAGACCACAGGGGGCCGGGGAGCTGTTTTTT.

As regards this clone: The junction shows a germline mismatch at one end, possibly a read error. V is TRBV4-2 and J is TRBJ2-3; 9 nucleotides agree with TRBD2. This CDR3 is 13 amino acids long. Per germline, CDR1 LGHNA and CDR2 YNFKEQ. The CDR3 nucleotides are TGTGCCAGCAGCCAAGATGGGGGGACTAGCTTCCATTTT. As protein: CASSQDGGTSFHF.

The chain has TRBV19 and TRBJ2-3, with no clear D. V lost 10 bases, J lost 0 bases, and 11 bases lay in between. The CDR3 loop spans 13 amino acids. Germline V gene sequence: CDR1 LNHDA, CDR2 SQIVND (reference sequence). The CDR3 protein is CATWTVSTDTQYF. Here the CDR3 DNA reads TGTGCCACATGGACGGTTAGCACAGATACGCAGTATTTT. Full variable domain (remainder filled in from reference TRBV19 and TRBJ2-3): DGGITQSPKYLFRKEGQNVTLSCEQNLNHDAMYWYRQDPGQGLRLIYYSQIVNDFQKGDIAEGYSVSREKKESFPLTVTSAQKNPTAFYLCATWTVSTDTQYFGPGTRLTVL.

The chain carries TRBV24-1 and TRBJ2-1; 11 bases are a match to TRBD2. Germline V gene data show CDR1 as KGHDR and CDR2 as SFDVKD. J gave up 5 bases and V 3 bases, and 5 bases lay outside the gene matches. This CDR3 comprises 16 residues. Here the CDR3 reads CATSDVAGGPHNEQFF. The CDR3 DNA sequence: TGTGCCACCAGTGATGTAGCGGGGGGGCCCCACAATGAGCAGTTCTTC.

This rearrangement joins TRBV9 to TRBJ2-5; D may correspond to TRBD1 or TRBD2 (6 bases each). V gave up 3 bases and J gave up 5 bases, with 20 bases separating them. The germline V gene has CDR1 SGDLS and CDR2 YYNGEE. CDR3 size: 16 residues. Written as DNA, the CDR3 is TGTGCCAGCAGCGGCGGGGCTGCAGGGGCTTTGGAGACCCAGTACTTC. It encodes CASSGGAAGALETQYF. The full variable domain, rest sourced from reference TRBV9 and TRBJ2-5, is DSGVTQTPKHLITATGQRVTLRCSPRSGDLSVYWYQQSLDQGLQFLIQYYNGEERAKGNILERFSAQQFPDLHSELNLSSLELGDSALYFCASSGGAAGALETQYFGPGTRLLVL.